The rows below give T cell receptor beta chains drawn from one sample of a study of CD8+ T cells in alopecia areata. Method: immunoSEQ multiplex PCR; TCRdb's copy keeps in-frame clones and lacks some. The sample contains 120,000 to 150,000 clones, roughly 48% of which appear only once. Source material: CD4+ T cells sorted from blood. These receptors all come from a human donor with alopecia areata. The conserved cysteine and the conserved F or W are not part of the CDR3 here. Clone size, where shown, is once, few, many, or a class for clones that have expanded.

len	v_gene	abundance	CDR3aa
13	TRBV7-3	few	ASSFKISGVHEQF
13	TRBV4-2	NA	ASSQTGPNTGELF
12	TRBV25-1	NA	ASSEPTANTEAF
13	TRBV19	NA	ASSTRARDTGEAF
12	TRBV7-9	few	ASSRGTAEETQY
13	TRBV9	NA	ASSMSARRQETQY
14	TRBV28	few	ASSPPSGPSRNEQY
13	TRBV28	NA	ASSKLAGTSDTQY
13	TRBV7-3	few	ASSLGGQAGNTIY
12	TRBV7-3	NA	ASSLGQGNNEQF
12	TRBV19	NA	ASSRGDDKNIQY
14	TRBV18	NA	ASSPGTGVMNTEAF
10	TRBV29-1	NA	SVKQGAYEQY
12	TRBV5-1	NA	ASSAGLALNEQF
11	TRBV6-5	NA	ASSYGTWQPQH
16	TRBV29-1	NA	SVEGGLAGGGLTYEQY
14	TRBV4-1	NA	ASHPGIARGTDTQY
13	TRBV5-1	NA	ASSLEVAEVAEQY
12	TRBV5-6	few	ASSLPSGVNEQF
14	TRBV7-8	NA	ASSLVGGRATGELF
18	TRBV23-1	few	ASSCAVVNRGLSLGNTIY
11	TRBV27	NA	ATQDRAAYEQY
15	TRBV5-1	NA	ASSLGGLAIPGETQY
10	TRBV28	NA	ASLSSYNEQF
9	TRBV29-1	few	SVGEDTEAF
12	TRBV7-9	NA	ASSPGQGRYEQY
13	TRBV5-1	NA	ASSPRTETNYGYT
13	TRBV29-1	NA	SVGRTKSSYNEQF
13	TRBV6-5	NA	ASRIPGQGYNEQF
12	TRBV4-1	few	ASSQYILGETQY
11	TRBV4-1	NA	ASSQALPDTQY